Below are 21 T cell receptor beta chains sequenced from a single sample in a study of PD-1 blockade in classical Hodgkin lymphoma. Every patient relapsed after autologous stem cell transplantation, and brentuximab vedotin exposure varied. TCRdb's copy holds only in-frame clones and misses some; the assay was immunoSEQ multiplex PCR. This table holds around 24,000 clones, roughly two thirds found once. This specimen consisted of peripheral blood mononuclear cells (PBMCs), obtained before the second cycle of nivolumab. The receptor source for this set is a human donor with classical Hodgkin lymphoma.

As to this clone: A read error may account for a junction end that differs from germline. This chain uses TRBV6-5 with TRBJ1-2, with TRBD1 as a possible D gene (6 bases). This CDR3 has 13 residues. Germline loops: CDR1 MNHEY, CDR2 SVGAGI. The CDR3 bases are TGTGCCAGCAGATTCGACAGGTACTACGGCTACACCTTC. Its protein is CASRFDRYYGYTF.

CDR3 sequence: CASSQIQPGDYNEQFF. Written as DNA, the CDR3 is TGTGCCAGCAGCCAAATTCAACCGGGAGACTACAATGAGCAGTTCTTC. The J gene is TRBJ2-1, the V gene TRBV4-2; the D gene is possibly TRBD2 (6 bases). The germline V and J ends were trimmed by 2 bases and 3 bases, with 14 bases remaining between them. The CDR3 is made up of 16 amino acids. Germline V lookup: CDR1 LGHNA, CDR2 YNFKEQ.

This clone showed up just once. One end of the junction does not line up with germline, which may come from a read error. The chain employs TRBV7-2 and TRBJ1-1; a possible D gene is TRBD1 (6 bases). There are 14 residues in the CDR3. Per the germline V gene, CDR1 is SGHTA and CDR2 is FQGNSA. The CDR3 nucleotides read TGTGCCAGCAGCCTCCTAGGGGGGAACACTGAAGTTTTCTTT. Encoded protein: CASSLLGGNTEVFF.

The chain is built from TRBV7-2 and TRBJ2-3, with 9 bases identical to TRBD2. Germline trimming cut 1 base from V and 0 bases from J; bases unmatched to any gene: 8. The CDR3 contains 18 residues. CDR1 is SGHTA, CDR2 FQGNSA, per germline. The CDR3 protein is CASSLVMLAGPSTDTQYF. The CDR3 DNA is TGTGCCAGCAGCTTAGTGATGCTAGCGGGACCTAGCACAGATACGCAGTATTTT.

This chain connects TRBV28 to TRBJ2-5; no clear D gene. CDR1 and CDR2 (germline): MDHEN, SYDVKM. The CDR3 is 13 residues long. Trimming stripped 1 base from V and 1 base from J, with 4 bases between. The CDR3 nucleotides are TGTGCCAGCAGTTTATACGGCCAAGAGACCCAGTACTTC. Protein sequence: CASSLYGQETQYF. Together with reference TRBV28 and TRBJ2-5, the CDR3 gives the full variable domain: DVKVTQSSRYLVKRTGEKVFLECVQDMDHENMFWYRQDPGLGLRLIYFSYDVKMKEKGDIPEGYSVSREKKERFSLILESASTNQTSMYLCASSLYGQETQYFGPGTRLLVL.

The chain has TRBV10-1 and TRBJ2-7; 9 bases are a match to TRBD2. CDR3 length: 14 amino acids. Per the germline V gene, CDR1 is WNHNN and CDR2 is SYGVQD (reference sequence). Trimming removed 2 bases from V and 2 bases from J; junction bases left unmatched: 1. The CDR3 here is CASSEGLAPYEQYF. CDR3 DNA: TGCGCCAGCAGTGAGGGACTAGCGCCCTACGAGCAGTACTTC.

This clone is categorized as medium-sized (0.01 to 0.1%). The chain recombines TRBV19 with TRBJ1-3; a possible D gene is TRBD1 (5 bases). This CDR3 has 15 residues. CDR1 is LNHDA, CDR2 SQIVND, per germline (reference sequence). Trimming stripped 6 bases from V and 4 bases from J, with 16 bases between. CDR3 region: CASSQDKADGNTIYF. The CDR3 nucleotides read TGTGCCAGTAGCCAGGACAAGGCAGACGGAAACACCATATATTTT.

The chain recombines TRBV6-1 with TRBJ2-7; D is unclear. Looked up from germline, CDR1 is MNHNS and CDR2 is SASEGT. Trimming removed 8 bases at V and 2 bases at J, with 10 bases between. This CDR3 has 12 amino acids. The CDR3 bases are TGTGCCAGCGCCCCCACTCCCTACGAGCAGTACTTC. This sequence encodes CASAPTPYEQYF.

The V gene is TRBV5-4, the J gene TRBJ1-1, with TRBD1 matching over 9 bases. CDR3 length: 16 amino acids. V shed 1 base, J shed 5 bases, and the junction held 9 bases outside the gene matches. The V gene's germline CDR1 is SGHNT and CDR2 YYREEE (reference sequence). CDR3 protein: CASSLRLPGQGTEAFF. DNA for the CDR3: TGTGCCAGCAGCTTGAGGCTCCCGGGACAGGGAACTGAAGCTTTCTTT.

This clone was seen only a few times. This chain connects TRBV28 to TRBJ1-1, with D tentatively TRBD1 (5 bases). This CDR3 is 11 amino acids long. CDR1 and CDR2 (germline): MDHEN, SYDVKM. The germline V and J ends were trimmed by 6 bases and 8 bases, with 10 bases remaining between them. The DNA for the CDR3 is TGTGCCAGCAGCCAGGGTCTCGAAGCTTTCTTT. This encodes CASSQGLEAFF.

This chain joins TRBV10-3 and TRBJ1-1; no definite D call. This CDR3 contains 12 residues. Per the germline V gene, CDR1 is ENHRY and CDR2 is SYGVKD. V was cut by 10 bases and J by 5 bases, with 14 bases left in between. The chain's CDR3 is CATSQAYTEAFF. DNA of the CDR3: TGTGCCACCTCTCAGGCTTATACTGAAGCTTTCTTT.

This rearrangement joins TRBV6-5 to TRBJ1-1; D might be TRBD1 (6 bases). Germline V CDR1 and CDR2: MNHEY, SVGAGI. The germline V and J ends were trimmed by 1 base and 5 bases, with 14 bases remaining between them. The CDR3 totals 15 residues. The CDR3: CASSYLGAIGTEAFF. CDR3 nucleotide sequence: TGTGCCAGCAGTTACTTGGGGGCTATAGGGACTGAAGCTTTCTTT.

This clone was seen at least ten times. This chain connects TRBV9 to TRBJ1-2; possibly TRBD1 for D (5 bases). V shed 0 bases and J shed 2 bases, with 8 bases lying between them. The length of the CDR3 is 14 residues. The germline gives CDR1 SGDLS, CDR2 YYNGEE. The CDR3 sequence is CASSVDQGNYGYTF. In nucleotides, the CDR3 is TGTGCCAGCAGCGTAGATCAGGGAAACTATGGCTACACCTTC. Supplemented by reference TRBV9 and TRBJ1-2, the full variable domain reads DSGVTQTPKHLITATGQRVTLRCSPRSGDLSVYWYQQSLDQGLQFLIQYYNGEERAKGNILERFSAQQFPDLHSELNLSSLELGDSALYFCASSVDQGNYGYTFGSGTRLTVV.

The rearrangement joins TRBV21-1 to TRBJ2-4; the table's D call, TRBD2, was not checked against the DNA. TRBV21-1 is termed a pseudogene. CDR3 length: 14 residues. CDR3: CASSTAYAKNIQYF. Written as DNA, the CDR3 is TGTGCCAGCAGCACCGCCTACGCCAAAAACATTCAGTACTTC.

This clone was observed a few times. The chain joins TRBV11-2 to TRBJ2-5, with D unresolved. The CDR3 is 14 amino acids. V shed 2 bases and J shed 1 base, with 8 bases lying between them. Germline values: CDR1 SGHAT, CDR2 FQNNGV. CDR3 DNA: TGTGCCAGCAGCTTATTCTCCACCCAAGAGACCCAGTACTTC. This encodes CASSLFSTQETQYF.

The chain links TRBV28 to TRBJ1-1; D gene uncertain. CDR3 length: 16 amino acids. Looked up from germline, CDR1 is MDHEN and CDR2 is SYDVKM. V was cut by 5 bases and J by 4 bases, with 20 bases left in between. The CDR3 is CASSTIEGDWGTEAFF. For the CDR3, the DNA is TGTGCCAGCAGTACCATAGAGGGTGATTGGGGCACTGAAGCTTTCTTT.

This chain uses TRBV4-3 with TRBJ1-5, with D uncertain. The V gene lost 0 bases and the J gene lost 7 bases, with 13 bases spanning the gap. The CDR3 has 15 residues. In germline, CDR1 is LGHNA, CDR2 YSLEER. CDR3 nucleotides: TGCGCCAGCAGCCAAGATTGGGAAGGAGGCCAGCCCCAGCATTTT. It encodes CASSQDWEGGQPQHF.

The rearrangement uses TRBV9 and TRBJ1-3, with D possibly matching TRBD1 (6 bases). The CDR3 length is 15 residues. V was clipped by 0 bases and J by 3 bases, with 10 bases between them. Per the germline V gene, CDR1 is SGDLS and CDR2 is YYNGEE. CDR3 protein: CASSVEGTNGNTIYF. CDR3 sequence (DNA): TGTGCCAGCAGCGTAGAAGGGACAAATGGAAACACCATATATTTT.

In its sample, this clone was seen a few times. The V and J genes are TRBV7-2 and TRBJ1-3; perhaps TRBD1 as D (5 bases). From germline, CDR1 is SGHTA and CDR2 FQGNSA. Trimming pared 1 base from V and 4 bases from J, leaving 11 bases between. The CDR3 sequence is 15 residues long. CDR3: CASSLVGGPGNTIYF. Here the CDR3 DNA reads TGTGCCAGCAGCTTAGTTGGGGGACCGGGAAACACCATATATTTT.

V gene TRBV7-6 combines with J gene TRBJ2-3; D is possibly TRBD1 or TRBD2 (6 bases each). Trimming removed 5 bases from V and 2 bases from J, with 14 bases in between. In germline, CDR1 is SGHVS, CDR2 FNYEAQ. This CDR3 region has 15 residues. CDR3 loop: CASSAWGALTDTQYF. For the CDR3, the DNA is TGTGCCAGCAGCGCGTGGGGGGCCCTCACAGATACGCAGTATTTT. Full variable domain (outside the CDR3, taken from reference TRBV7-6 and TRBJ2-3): GAGVSQSPRYKVTKRGQDVALRCDPISGHVSLYWYRQALGQGPEFLTYFNYEAQQDKSGLPNDRFSAERPEGSISTLTIQRTEQRDSAMYRCASSAWGALTDTQYFGPGTRLTVL.

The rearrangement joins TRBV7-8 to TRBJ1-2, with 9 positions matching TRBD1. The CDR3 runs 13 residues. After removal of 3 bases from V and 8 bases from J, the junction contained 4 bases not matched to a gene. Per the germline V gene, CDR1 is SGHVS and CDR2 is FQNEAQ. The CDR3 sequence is CASSFDRGVGYTF. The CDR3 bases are TGTGCCAGCAGCTTCGACAGGGGGGTCGGCTACACCTTC.